This TCR beta chain was sequenced in a study of blood T cells in healthy people across ages. The authors ran a second PCR of roughly 7 to 11 cycles using a sample-barcoded 5' primer and a J-beta primer mix. TCRdb processed the 5' RACE reads anew with MiXCR; each CDR3 protein has one entry. The data show about 800,000 distinct CDR3 sequences, around a quarter seen once. Between the trimmed V and J ends, which lost 1 base and 9 bases, there was a span of 6 bases. CDR1 and CDR2 from the germline V gene are SQVTM and ANQGSEA. The CDR3 is 10 residues long. The same specimen was also included in a second study, on T cells of mothers and their children.

The rearrangement uses TRBV29-1 and TRBJ1-1, with D unclear. The sequenced sample was blood. This receptor was identified in a boy aged 10-17 years in good health. The DNA of the CDR3 is TGCAGCGTTGAAGGCAACAAAGCTTTCTTT. Amino acid sequence: CSVEGNKAFF.